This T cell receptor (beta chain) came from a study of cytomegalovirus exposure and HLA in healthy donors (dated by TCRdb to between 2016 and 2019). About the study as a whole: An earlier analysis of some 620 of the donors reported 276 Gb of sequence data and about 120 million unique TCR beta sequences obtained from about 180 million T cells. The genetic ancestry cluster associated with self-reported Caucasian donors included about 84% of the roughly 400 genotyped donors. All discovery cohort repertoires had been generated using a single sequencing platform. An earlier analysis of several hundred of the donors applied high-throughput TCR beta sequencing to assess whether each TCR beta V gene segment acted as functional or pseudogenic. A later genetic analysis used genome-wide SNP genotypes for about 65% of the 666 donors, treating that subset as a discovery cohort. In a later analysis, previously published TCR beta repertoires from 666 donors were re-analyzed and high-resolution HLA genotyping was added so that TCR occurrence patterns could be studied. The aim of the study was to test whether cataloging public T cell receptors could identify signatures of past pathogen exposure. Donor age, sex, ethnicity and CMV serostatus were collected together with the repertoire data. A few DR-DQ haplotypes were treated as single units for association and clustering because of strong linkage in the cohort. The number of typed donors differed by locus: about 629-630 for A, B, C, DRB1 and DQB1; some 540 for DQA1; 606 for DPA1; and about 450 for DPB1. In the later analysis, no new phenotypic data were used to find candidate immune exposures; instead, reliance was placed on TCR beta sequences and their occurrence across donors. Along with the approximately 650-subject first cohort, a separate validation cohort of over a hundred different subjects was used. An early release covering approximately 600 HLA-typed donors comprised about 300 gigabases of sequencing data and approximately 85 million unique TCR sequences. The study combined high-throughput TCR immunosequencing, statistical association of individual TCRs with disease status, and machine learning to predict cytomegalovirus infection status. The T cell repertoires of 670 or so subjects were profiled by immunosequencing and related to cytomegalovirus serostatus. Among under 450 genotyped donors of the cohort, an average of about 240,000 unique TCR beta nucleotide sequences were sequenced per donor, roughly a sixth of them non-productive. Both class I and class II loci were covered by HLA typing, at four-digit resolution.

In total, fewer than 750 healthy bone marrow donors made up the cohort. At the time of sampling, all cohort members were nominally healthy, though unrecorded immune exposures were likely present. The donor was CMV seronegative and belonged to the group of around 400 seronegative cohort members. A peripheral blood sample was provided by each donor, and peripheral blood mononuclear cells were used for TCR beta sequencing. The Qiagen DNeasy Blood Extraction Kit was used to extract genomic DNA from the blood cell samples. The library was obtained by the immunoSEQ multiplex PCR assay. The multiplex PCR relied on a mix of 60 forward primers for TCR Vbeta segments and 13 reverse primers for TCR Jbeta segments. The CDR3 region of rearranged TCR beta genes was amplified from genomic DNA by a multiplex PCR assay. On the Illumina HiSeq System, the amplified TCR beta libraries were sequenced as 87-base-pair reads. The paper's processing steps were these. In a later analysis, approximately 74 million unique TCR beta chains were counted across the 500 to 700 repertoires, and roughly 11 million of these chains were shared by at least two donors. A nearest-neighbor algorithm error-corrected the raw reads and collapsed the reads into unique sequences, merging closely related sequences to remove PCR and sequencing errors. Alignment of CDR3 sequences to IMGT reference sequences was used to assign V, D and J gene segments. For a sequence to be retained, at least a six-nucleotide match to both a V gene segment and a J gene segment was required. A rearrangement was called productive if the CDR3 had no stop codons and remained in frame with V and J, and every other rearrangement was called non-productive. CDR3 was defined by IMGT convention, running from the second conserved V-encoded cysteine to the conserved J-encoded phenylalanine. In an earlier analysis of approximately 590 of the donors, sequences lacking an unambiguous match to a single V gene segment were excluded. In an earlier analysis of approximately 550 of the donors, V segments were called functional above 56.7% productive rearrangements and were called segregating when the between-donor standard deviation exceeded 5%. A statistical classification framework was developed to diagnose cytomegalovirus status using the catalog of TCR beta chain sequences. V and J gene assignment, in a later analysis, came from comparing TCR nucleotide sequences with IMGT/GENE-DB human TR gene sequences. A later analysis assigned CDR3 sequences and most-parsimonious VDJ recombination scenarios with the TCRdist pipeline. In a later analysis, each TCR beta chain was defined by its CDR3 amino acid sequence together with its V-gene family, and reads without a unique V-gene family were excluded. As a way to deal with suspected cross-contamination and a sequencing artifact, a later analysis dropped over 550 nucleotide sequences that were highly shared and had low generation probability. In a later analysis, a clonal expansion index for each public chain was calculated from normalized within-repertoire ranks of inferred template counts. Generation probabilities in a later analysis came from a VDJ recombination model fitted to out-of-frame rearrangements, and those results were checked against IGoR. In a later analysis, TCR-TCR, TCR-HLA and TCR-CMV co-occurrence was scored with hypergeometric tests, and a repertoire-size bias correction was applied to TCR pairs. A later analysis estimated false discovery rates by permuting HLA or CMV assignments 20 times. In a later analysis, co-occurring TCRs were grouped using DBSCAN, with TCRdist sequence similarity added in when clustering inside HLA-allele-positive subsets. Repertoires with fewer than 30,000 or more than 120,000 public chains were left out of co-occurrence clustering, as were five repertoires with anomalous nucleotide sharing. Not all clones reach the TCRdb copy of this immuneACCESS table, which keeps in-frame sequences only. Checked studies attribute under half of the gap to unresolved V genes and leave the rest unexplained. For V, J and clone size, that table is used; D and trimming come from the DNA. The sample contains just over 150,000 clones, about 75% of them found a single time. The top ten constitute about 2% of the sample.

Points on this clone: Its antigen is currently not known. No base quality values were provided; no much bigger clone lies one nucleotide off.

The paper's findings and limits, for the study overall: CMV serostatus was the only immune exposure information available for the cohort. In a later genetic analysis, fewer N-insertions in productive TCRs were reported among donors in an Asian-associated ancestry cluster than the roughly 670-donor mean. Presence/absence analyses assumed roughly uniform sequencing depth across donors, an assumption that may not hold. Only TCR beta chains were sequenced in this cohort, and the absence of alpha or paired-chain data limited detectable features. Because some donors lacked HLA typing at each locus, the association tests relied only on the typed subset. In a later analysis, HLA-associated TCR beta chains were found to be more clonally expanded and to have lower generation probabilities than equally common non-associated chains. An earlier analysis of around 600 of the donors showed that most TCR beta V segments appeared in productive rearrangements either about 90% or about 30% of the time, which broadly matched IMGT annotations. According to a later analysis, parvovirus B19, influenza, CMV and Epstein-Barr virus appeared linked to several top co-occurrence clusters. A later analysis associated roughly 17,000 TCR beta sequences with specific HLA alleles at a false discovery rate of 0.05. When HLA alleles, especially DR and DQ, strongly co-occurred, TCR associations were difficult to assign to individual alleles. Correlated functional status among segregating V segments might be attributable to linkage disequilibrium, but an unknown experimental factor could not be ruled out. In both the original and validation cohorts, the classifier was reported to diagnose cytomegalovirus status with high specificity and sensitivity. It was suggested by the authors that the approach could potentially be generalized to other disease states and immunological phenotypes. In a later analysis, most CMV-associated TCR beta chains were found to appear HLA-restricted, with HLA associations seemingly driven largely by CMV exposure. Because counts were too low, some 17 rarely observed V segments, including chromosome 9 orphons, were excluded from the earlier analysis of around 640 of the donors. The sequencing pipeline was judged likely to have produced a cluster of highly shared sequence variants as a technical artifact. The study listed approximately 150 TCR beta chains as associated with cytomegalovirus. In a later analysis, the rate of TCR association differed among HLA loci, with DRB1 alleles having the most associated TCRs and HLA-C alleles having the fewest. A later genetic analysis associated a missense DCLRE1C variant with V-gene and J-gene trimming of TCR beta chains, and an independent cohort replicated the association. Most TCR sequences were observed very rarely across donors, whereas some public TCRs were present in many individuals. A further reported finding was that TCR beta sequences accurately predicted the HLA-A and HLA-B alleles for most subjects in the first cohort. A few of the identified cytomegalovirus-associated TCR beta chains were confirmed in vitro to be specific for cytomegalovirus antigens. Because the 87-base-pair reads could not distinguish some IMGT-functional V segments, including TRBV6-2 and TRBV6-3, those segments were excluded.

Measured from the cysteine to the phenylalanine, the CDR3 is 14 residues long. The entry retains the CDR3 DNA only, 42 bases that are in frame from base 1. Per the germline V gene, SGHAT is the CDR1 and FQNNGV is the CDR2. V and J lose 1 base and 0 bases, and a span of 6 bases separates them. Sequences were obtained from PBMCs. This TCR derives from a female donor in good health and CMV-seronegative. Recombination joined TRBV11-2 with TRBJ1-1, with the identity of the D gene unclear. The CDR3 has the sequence CASSLVQVNTEAFF. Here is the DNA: TGTGCCAGCAGCTTAGTCCAGGTGAACACTGAAGCTTTCTTT.